This TCR beta chain appears in the sequencing data of a study of neurological immune-mediated disorders. MiXCR, run by TCRdb on the 5' RACE reads, gives a single entry per CDR3 protein. The sample contains 25,000 or so distinct CDR3 sequences, 9.5% to 15% of which appear only once. Many counts were recorded for this clonotype. An end of the junction differs from the germline gene, which may be a read error. The CDR3 runs to 16 residues. CDR1 is SSHAT and CDR2 is FNYEAQ in the germline V gene (reference sequence). Sequencing was carried out using PBMCs. The source is a man aged 55 to 70 in good health. V gene TRBV7-7 combines with J gene TRBJ2-3; 7 bases line up with TRBD2. The CDR3 sequence is CASSLAPPGGADTQYF. The CDR3 DNA is TGTGCTAGCAGCTTAGCGCCGCCGGGGGGTGCAGATACGCAGTATTTT. Full variable domain (remainder filled in from reference TRBV7-7 and TRBJ2-3): GAGVSQSPRYKVTKRGQDVTLRCDPISSHATLYWYQQALGQGPEFLTYFNYEAQPDKSGLPSDRFSAERPEGSISTLTIQRTEQRDSAMYRCASSLAPPGGADTQYFGPGTRLTVL.